The clone carrying this TCR beta chain has ten or more counts. As yet, its antigen is unknown. Template material for amplifying TCR beta CDR3 regions consisted of RNA transcripts. HTBI primers drove first-round RT-PCR of the TCR CDR3. TCRdb used MiXCR to reprocess the multiplex PCR reads, holding one entry per CDR3 protein. This repertoire shows about 640,000 distinct CDR3 sequences, under 25% found once; its top ten account for 30% to 40%. This record comes from a study of T cells in Graves' hyperthyroidism and ophthalmopathy. The overall study: Peripheral blood specimens were obtained at initial diagnosis, prior to any treatment.

Germline CDR1 SGHTA, CDR2 FQGNSA. V shed 3 bases and J 2 bases; nucleotides not matched to a gene: 7. CDR3 size: 15 residues. Findings of the study overall: The model made its ophthalmopathy prediction, and onset followed a median about 6.8 months later. Blood held most thyroid clonotypes expanded above 0.001 frequency.

The rearrangement links TRBV7-2 to TRBJ2-7; TRBD1 matches 7 bases. The source of this sequence is a man aged 25-45 years with Graves' ophthalmopathy. Sequenced: blood. CDR3 loop: CASSFNAGTAYEQYF. The CDR3 DNA reads TGTGCCAGCAGCTTTAATGCCGGGACAGCCTACGAGCAGTACTTC.